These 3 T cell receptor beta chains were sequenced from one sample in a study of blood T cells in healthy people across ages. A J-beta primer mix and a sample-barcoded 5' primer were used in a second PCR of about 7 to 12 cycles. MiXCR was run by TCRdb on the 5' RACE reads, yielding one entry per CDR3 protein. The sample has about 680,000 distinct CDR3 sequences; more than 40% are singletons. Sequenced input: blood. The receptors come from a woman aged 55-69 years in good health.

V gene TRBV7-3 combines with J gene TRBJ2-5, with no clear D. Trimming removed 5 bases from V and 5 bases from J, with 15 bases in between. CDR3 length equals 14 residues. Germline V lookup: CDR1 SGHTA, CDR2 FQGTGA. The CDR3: CASSPSDSRETQYF. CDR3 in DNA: TGTGCCAGCAGCCCATCGGATTCCCGGGAGACCCAGTACTTC.

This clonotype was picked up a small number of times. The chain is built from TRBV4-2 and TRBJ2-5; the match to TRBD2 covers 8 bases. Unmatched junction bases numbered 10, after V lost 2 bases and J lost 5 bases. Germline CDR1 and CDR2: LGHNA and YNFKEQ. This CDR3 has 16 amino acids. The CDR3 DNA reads TGTGCCAGCAGCCAACCGCAGGAAGCGGGAGAGGAGACCCAGTACTTC. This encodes CASSQPQEAGEETQYF.

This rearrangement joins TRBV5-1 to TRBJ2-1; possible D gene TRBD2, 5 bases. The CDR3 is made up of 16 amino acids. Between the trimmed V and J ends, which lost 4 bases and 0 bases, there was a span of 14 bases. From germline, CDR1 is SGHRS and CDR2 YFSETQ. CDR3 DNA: TGCGCCAGCAGCGATGACGGAGGAAGCTCCTACAATGAGCAGTTCTTC. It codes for CASSDDGGSSYNEQFF.